A single sample is the source of the 29 T cell receptor beta chains below, sequenced in a study of technical replicates of blood from a few donors. Only in-frame clones appear in the TCRdb table, and some are missing; sequencing was by immunoSEQ multiplex PCR. The table lists around 68,000 clones, 95% to 97% of them singletons, with 0.2% to 0.3% in the top ten. The material sequenced was T cells isolated from PBMCs. The receptors derive from a human donor in good health.

The chain has TRBV5-1 and TRBJ2-5, with TRBD2 matching 10 bases. The CDR3 contains 15 residues. Germline V CDR1 and CDR2: SGHRS, YFSETQ. V shed 0 bases, J shed 7 bases, and the junction held 6 bases outside the gene matches. The CDR3 sequence: CASSLDSASGRTQYF. The CDR3 coding sequence is TGCGCCAGCAGCTTGGATTCGGCTAGCGGGAGGACCCAGTACTTC.

The CDR3 reads CASSMGLARSYEQYF. The CDR3 DNA is TGTGCCAGTAGTATGGGCCTAGCGCGTTCCTACGAGCAGTACTTC. V and J are TRBV19 and TRBJ2-7, with D maybe TRBD2 (6 bases). V lost 3 bases and J 1 base, leaving 13 bases between the germline ends. Looked up from germline, CDR1 is LNHDA and CDR2 is SQIVND (reference sequence). This CDR3 is 15 amino acids long.

The chain uses TRBV7-9 and TRBJ1-2; TRBD1 might be the D (6 bases). The germline V and J ends were trimmed by 5 bases and 4 bases, with 11 bases remaining between them. The CDR3 is 13 amino acids. Germline CDR1 SEHNR, CDR2 FQNEAQ (reference sequence). The CDR3 region is CASSAGVGYGYTF. DNA for the CDR3: TGTGCCAGCAGCGCAGGGGTTGGCTATGGCTACACCTTC.

The chain couples TRBV2 to TRBJ1-1; D is unresolved. V lost 5 bases, J lost 1 base, and 8 bases lay in between. This CDR3 contains 13 residues. The germline gives CDR1 SNHLY, CDR2 FYNNEI. CDR3 protein: CASSPTQNTEAFF. In DNA form, the CDR3 reads TGTGCCAGCAGTCCGACACAGAACACTGAAGCTTTCTTT.

V and J are TRBV25-1 and TRBJ2-1, with D possibly TRBD2 on 6 matching bases. This CDR3 comprises 15 residues. Germline lookup yields CDR1 MGHDK and CDR2 SYGVNS. Between the trimmed V and J ends, which lost 5 bases and 3 bases, there was a span of 14 bases. The CDR3 DNA sequence: TGTGCCAGCAGTATTGTGGGAGGTCGCTACAATGAGCAGTTCTTC. Its translation is CASSIVGGRYNEQFF.

The chain has TRBV28 and TRBJ1-1, with unresolved D. Germline V gene sequence: CDR1 MDHEN, CDR2 SYDVKM. The CDR3 consists of 10 residues. Trimming left V 8 bases short and J 5 bases short, with 6 bases between. The CDR3 protein is CASRETEAFF. DNA for the CDR3: TGTGCCAGCCGGGAAACTGAAGCTTTCTTT.

This chain connects TRBV11-3 to TRBJ1-2; 9 bases fit TRBD1. Per the germline V gene, CDR1 is SGHNT and CDR2 is YENEEA. This CDR3 has 16 residues. J lost 4 bases, V lost 2 bases, and 8 bases had no gene match. CDR3 DNA sequence: TGTGCCAGCAGCTTATTTGGTGGACAGGGGTCCTATGGCTACACCTTC. Translation: CASSLFGGQGSYGYTF.

The J gene is TRBJ1-1, the V gene TRBV7-9, with D maybe TRBD1 (6 bases). Trimming removed 5 bases at V and 8 bases at J, with 12 bases between. Germline V gene lookup returns CDR1 SEHNR and CDR2 FQNEAQ (reference sequence). The CDR3 sequence is 12 residues long. Here the CDR3 reads CASSIRTDEAFF. The CDR3 DNA sequence: TGTGCCAGCAGCATCAGGACAGACGAAGCTTTCTTT. Together with reference TRBV7-9 and TRBJ1-1, the CDR3 gives the full variable domain: DTGVSQNPRHKITKRGQNVTFRCDPISEHNRLYWYRQTLGQGPEFLTYFQNEAQLEKSRLLSDRFSAERPKGSFSTLEIQRTEQGDSAMYLCASSIRTDEAFFGQGTRLTVV.

This chain connects TRBV19 to TRBJ2-1; 10 bases are shared with TRBD2. Unmatched junction bases numbered 8, after V lost 5 bases and J lost 7 bases. Germline CDR1 reads LNHDA; CDR2 reads SQIVND (reference sequence). The CDR3 is 15 amino acids. The CDR3 nucleotides are TGTGCCAGTAGTCTAGTTCCGGGACTAGCGAATGAGCAGTTCTTC. Protein product: CASSLVPGLANEQFF. The full variable domain, rest sourced from reference TRBV19 and TRBJ2-1, is DGGITQSPKYLFRKEGQNVTLSCEQNLNHDAMYWYRQDPGQGLRLIYYSQIVNDFQKGDIAEGYSVSREKKESFPLTVTSAQKNPTAFYLCASSLVPGLANEQFFGPGTRLTVL.

This clone was found once. The chain carries TRBV11-2 and TRBJ2-1; 7 bases agree with TRBD1. The CDR3 sequence is 16 residues long. V shed 4 bases, J shed 2 bases, and the junction held 8 bases outside the gene matches. Per the germline V gene, CDR1 is SGHAT and CDR2 is FQNNGV. The CDR3 DNA sequence: TGTGCCAGCAGCTACGAGGGGGCTTTGACCTACAATGAGCAGTTCTTC. Protein product: CASSYEGALTYNEQFF.

The chain couples TRBV18 to TRBJ1-1; the D gene is possibly TRBD1 (5 bases). The V gene lost 2 bases and the J gene lost 1 base, with 8 bases spanning the gap. The CDR3 is made up of 14 amino acids. The germline V gene has CDR1 KGHSH and CDR2 LQKENI. This CDR3 is CASSPGQGNTEAFF. CDR3 sequence (DNA): TGTGCCAGCTCACCAGGGCAGGGGAACACTGAAGCTTTCTTT.

The J gene is TRBJ2-7, the V gene TRBV9; TRBD1 agrees at 7 bases. Trimming took 3 bases from V and 0 from J; bases not matched to a gene: 15. Germline V gene lookup returns CDR1 SGDLS and CDR2 YYNGEE. The CDR3 has 18 amino acids. The DNA for the CDR3 is TGTGCCAGCAGCGAGCGCCCCACAGGGGCACTAAACTCCTACGAGCAGTACTTC. The encoded protein is CASSERPTGALNSYEQYF.

The chain combines TRBV27 with TRBJ2-7; D is perhaps TRBD2 (5 bases). The germline CDR1 and CDR2 sequences are MNHEY and SMNVEV (reference sequence). Trimming took off 7 bases at V and 5 bases at J, with 12 bases between the two ends. This CDR3 is 12 amino acids long. The CDR3 region has the DNA TGTGCCAGCACCGGAACTAGGCACGAGCAGTACTTC. Encoded protein: CASTGTRHEQYF.

The chain recombines TRBV6-1 with TRBJ2-2; maybe TRBD2 (6 bases). The CDR3 totals 15 residues. V was clipped by 7 bases and J by 7 bases, with 19 bases between them. Per germline, CDR1 MNHNS and CDR2 SASEGT. The CDR3 reads CASTVGSLAIGELFF. The CDR3 bases are TGTGCCAGCACCGTTGGGTCTCTAGCGATCGGGGAGCTGTTTTTT.

This chain links TRBV11-2 with TRBJ2-7; 11 bases match TRBD2. Germline loops: CDR1 SGHAT, CDR2 FQNNGV. V was pared by 0 bases and J by 2 bases, with 9 bases of the junction left unmatched. The CDR3 runs to 18 residues. CDR3 amino acids: CASSLDLFLAGGTYEQYF. The CDR3 region has the DNA TGTGCCAGCAGCTTAGATCTGTTTCTAGCGGGAGGAACCTACGAGCAGTACTTC.

The CDR3: CASSFGPLSSGTYEQYF. CDR3 coding DNA: TGTGCCAGCAGCTTCGGGCCCTTGTCAAGCGGGACCTACGAGCAGTACTTC. The V call is TRBV11-1, the J call TRBJ2-7, with 7 bases fitting TRBD2. CDR3 size: 17 residues. The trim removed 3 bases at V and 2 bases at J, leaving 13 bases unmatched. Germline V gene lookup returns CDR1 SGHAT and CDR2 FQDESV (reference sequence).

This sequence joins TRBV28 and TRBJ2-7, with TRBD1 matching 7 bases. V trimming: 6 bases; J trimming: 7 bases; junction bases outside the gene matches: 12. Looked up from germline, CDR1 is MDHEN and CDR2 is SYDVKM. CDR3 length: 14 amino acids. The CDR3 sequence is CASSPGTVVMEQYF. CDR3 nucleotides: TGTGCCAGCAGCCCTGGGACAGTTGTTATGGAGCAGTACTTC.

CDR3 coding DNA: TGTGCCAGCAGTGGTACCCGCGGCGGTCTTGACGAGCAGTACTTC. Translated, it gives CASSGTRGGLDEQYF. This sequence joins TRBV9 and TRBJ2-7; D is unresolved. This CDR3 is 15 amino acids long. CDR1 SGDLS and CDR2 YYNGEE come from the germline V gene. Trimming pared 5 bases from V and 5 bases from J, leaving 20 bases between.

The chain has TRBV11-3 and TRBJ2-5, with D possibly being TRBD2 (5 bases). Trimming took off 0 bases at V and 5 bases at J, with 7 bases between the two ends. The CDR3 loop spans 13 amino acids. Germline values: CDR1 SGHNT, CDR2 YENEEA. The DNA of the CDR3 is TGTGCCAGCAGCTTAGATGGGGAGGAGACCCAGTACTTC. Its protein is CASSLDGEETQYF.

The V gene is TRBV5-1, the J gene TRBJ2-2; 8 bases match TRBD2. Trimming cost V 2 bases and J 5 bases; bases outside gene matches: 5. CDR1 SGHRS and CDR2 YFSETQ come from the germline V gene. There are 15 residues in the CDR3. CDR3 nucleotides: TGCGCCAGCAGCTTAGTAAGCGGGAGTACCGGGGAGCTGTTTTTT. Its protein is CASSLVSGSTGELFF.

V is TRBV30 and J is TRBJ1-4, with a possible D match to TRBD1 (6 bases). Germline V gene sequence: CDR1 GTSNPN, CDR2 SVGIG (reference sequence). Trimming took 7 bases from V and 10 from J, leaving 19 bases between them. The CDR3 spans 13 residues. CDR3 region: CAYLRGGYGKLFF. The CDR3 bases are TGTGCCTACCTCAGGGGAGGGTACGGAAAACTGTTTTTT.

The chain joins TRBV21-1 to TRBJ1-2. TRBV21-1 is deemed a pseudogene. This CDR3 has 14 residues. This CDR3 reads CASSTLRGVYGYTF. CDR3 in DNA: TGTGCCAGCAGCACCCTACGTGGAGTCTATGGCTACACCTTC.

The chain has TRBV9 and TRBJ2-1, with D perhaps TRBD2 (6 bases). This CDR3 is built from 14 residues. The ends were cut back, 5 bases at V and 7 bases at J, with 16 bases in the middle. CDR1 and CDR2 (germline): SGDLS, YYNGEE. In DNA form, the CDR3 reads TGTGCCAGCAGTGGCGGGATTTTTAGAAATGAGCAGTTCTTC. Protein sequence: CASSGGIFRNEQFF.

The chain employs TRBV7-3 and TRBJ2-1; 10 bases are shared with TRBD2. The ends lost 5 bases at V and 5 bases at J; junction bases unmatched: 9. The CDR3 loop spans 16 amino acids. CDR1 and CDR2 from the germline V gene are SGHTA and FQGTGA. DNA for the CDR3: TGTGCCAGCAGCGGGGCAGCGGGAGGGTTTAACAATGAGCAGTTCTTC. Translating it yields CASSGAAGGFNNEQFF.

The chain couples TRBV9 to TRBJ2-7; D unclear. The CDR3 contains 15 residues. Germline values: CDR1 SGDLS, CDR2 YYNGEE. The V end lost 4 bases, the J end lost 3 bases, and 17 bases lay between the germline ends. The CDR3 DNA is TGTGCCAGCAGCCGTACCAATAATCCGGGCTACGAGCAGTACTTC. It yields the protein CASSRTNNPGYEQYF.

This chain links TRBV2 with TRBJ2-5; possibly TRBD1 for D (5 bases). Deletions cut 7 bases from V and 1 base from J, with 7 bases between. Germline CDR1 and CDR2: SNHLY and FYNNEI. The CDR3 runs to 12 residues. The CDR3 here is CASIRGQETQYF. In DNA form, the CDR3 reads TGTGCCAGCATAAGGGGCCAAGAGACCCAGTACTTC.

The chain joins TRBV28 to TRBJ2-7; 7 bases fit TRBD2. With V trimmed by 4 bases and J by 0 bases, 3 bases remained unmatched. Germline CDR1 reads MDHEN; CDR2 reads SYDVKM. The CDR3 is made up of 14 amino acids. The CDR3 sequence: CASSYPSGSYEQYF. The CDR3 DNA reads TGTGCCAGCAGTTACCCTAGCGGCTCCTACGAGCAGTACTTC. Together with reference TRBV28 and TRBJ2-7, the CDR3 gives the full variable domain: DVKVTQSSRYLVKRTGEKVFLECVQDMDHENMFWYRQDPGLGLRLIYFSYDVKMKEKGDIPEGYSVSREKKERFSLILESASTNQTSMYLCASSYPSGSYEQYFGPGTRLTVT.

The rearrangement uses TRBV5-1 and TRBJ1-4, with D unresolved. The CDR3 is 15 residues long. The V gene's germline CDR1 is SGHRS and CDR2 YFSETQ. V dropped 4 bases and J dropped 6 bases, with 16 bases sitting between them. The CDR3 loop reads CASSMFLGEDEKLFF. The DNA for the CDR3 is TGCGCCAGCAGCATGTTTTTGGGAGAGGATGAAAAACTGTTTTTT.

A few counts support this clone. In DNA, the CDR3 is TGCGCCAGCAGCCAAGAAGGGACAGTCAACTATGGCTACACCTTC. Translated: CASSQEGTVNYGYTF. The chain employs TRBV4-1 and TRBJ1-2; TRBD1 aligns across 7 bases. The junction had 3 bases not matched to a gene; V was cut back by 0 bases and J by 2 bases. This CDR3 has 15 amino acids. Germline CDR1 reads MGHRA; CDR2 reads YSYEKL.